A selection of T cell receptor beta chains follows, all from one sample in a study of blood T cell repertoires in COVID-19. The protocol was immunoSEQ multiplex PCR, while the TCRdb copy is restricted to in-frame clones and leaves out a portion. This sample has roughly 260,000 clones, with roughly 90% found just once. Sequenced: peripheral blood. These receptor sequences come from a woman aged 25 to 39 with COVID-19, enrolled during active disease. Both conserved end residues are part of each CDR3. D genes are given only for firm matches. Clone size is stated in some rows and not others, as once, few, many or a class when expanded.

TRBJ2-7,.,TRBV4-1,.,TGCGCCAGCAGCCAAGGACGGGAGATCCACGAGCAGTACTTC,CASSQGREIHEQYF
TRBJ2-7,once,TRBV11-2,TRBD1,TGTGCCAGCAGCGTAGACAGGGCCCAACTGGGCTACGAGCAGTACTTC,CASSVDRAQLGYEQYF
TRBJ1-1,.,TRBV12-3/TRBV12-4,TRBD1,TGTGCCAGCAGTTTGACAGGGCGAAGCGAAGCTTTCTTT,CASSLTGRSEAFF
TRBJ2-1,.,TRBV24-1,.,TGTGCCACCAGTGATTTAGTTTACTCCAAGCAGTTCTTC,CATSDLVYSKQFF
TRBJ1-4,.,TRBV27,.,TGTGCCAGCACCCAAGGGGGTATTCACGGAAAACTGTTTTTT,CASTQGGIHGKLFF
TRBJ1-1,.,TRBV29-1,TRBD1,TGCAGCGCTGAGGGACAGCAGAACACTGAAGCTTTCTTT,CSAEGQQNTEAFF
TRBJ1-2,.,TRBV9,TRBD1,TGTGCCAGCAGCTTTGACAGGGGGGACTATGGCTACACCTTC,CASSFDRGDYGYTF
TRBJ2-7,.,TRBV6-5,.,TGTGCCAGCAGTTACTCGATAGCCGAGTACGAGCAGTACTTC,CASSYSIAEYEQYF
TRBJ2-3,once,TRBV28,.,TGTGCCAGCAGAGAAGGGTCCGGGAGAGATACGCAGTATTTT,CASREGSGRDTQYF
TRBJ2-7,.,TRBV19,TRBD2,TGTGCCAGTAGTCTGACTAGCGGGAGAGTTTACGAGCAGTACTTC,CASSLTSGRVYEQYF
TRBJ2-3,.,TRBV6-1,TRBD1,TGTGCCAGCAGTGATGGACAGGGGGTAACAGATACGCAGTATTTT,CASSDGQGVTDTQYF
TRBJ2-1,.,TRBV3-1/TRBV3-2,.,TGTGCCAGCAGCCATAGAAAGGTCAGGGCTCTCTCAGGTGAGCAGTTCTTC,CASSHRKVRALSGEQFF
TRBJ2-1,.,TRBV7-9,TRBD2,TGTGCCAGCAGCCACGGGACTAGCGGGCCTTACAATGAGCAGTTCTTC,CASSHGTSGPYNEQFF
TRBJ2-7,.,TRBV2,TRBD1,TGTGCCAGCTCTTTGTACAGGGGGCTGTACGAGCAGTACTTC,CASSLYRGLYEQYF
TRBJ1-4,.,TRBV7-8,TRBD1,TGTGCCAGCAGCTCCCGACAGGGGATGGGATCAACTAATGAAAAACTGTTTTTT,CASSSRQGMGSTNEKLFF
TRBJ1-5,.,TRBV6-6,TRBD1,TGTGCCAGCAGTTACCGACAGGGGTCCGGTCAGCCCCAGCATTTT,CASSYRQGSGQPQHF
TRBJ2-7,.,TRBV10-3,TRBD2,TGTGCCATCAGTGAACCAACTAGCGCCGCTTACGAGCAGTACTTC,CAISEPTSAAYEQYF
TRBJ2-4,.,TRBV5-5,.,TGTGCCAGCAGCTTGAGCCTAGCCAAAAACATTCAGTACTTC,CASSLSLAKNIQYF
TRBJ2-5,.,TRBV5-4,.,TGTGCCAGCAGCCCCCTTCGGGGGACCCAAGAGACCCAGTACTTC,CASSPLRGTQETQYF
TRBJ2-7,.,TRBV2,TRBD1,TGTGCCAGCGGTCCGGGACAGCACCGCGAGCAGTACTTC,CASGPGQHREQYF
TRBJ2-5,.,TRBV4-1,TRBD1,TGCGCCAGCAGCCAAGATACAGGGGTTTCAGAGACCCAGTACTTC,CASSQDTGVSETQYF
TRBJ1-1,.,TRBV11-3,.,TGTGCCAGCAGCTCCTCAGGGGACACTGAAGCTTTCTTT,CASSSSGDTEAFF
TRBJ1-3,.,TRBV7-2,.,TGTGCCAGCAGCTTAGTGGGGGCCCTCTCTGGAAACACCATATATTTT,CASSLVGALSGNTIYF
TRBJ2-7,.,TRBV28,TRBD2,TGTGCCAGCAGTACCCCTAGCGGAACCTACGAGCAGTACTTC,CASSTPSGTYEQYF
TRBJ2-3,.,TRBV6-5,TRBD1,TGTGCCAGCAGTTACTCGACAGGGGTAGATACGCAGTATTTT,CASSYSTGVDTQYF
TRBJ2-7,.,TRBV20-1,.,TGCAGTGCTAGTCCCACAGGTTACCATTCGTCCTACGAGCAGTACTTC,CSASPTGYHSSYEQYF
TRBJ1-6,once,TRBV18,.,TGTGCCAGCTCACCCCCAGGGGATAATTCACCCCTCCACTTT,CASSPPGDNSPLHF
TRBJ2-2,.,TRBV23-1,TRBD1,TGCGCCAGCAGACAGGGGGCGCCGGGCGGGGAGCTGTTTTTT,CASRQGAPGGELFF
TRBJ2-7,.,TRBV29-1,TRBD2,TGCAGCGTTTCCGGGAGGGGATACGAGCAGTACTTC,CSVSGRGYEQYF
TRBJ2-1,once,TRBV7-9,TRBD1,TGTGCCAGCAGCACTAGACAGGGGGCGCGGAATGAGCAGTTCTTC,CASSTRQGARNEQFF
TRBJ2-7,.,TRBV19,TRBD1,TGTGCCAGTAGTGCGAGAACAGGGGACCATCCCTACGAGCAGTACTTC,CASSARTGDHPYEQYF
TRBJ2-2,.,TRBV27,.,TGTGCCAGCAGTCCGTTCCGGTTGAACACCGGGGAGCTGTTTTTT,CASSPFRLNTGELFF
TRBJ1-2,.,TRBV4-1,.,TGCGCCAGCAGCCAAGTTCAACAGGCCCATGGCTACACCTTC,CASSQVQQAHGYTF
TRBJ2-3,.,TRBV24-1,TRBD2,TGTGCCACCAGTGACGTCGAAACTAGCGGTAGCACAGATACGCAGTATTTT,CATSDVETSGSTDTQYF
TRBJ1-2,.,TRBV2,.,TGTGCCAGCAGCTACAGGGATGGCTACACCTTC,CASSYRDGYTF
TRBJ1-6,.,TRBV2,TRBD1,TGTGCCAGCAGGGGACAGGGAAATTCACCCCTCCACTTT,CASRGQGNSPLHF